One sample yielded the 29 T cell receptor beta chains listed below, sequenced in a study of blood T cell repertoires in COVID-19. Libraries were prepared by immunoSEQ multiplex PCR; TCRdb keeps only in-frame clonotypes and omits some of them. Here the sample spans hundreds of thousands of clones, 80% to 90% being singletons. The sample was peripheral blood. These receptors were obtained from a man in his late teens or twenties with COVID-19, enrolled during active disease.

The CDR3 loop is CAAPLWREGQSYNEQFF. In DNA, the CDR3 is TGTGCCGCCCCGCTATGGCGGGAGGGCCAATCCTACAATGAGCAGTTCTTC. This chain links TRBV7-9 with TRBJ2-1, with 9 bases matching TRBD2. CDR3 size: 17 residues. Trimming took 11 bases from V and 1 from J; bases not matched to a gene: 15. The V gene's germline CDR1 is SEHNR and CDR2 FQNEAQ (reference sequence).

V gene TRBV27 combines with J gene TRBJ2-7; 10 nucleotides match TRBD2. V lost 2 bases to trimming and J lost 4 bases; unmatched junction nucleotides: 5. This CDR3 region has 15 residues. Germline CDR1 is MNHEY and CDR2 is SMNVEV (reference sequence). This CDR3 reads CASSLAASGGYEQYF. CDR3 bases: TGTGCCAGCAGTTTAGCCGCTAGCGGGGGTTACGAGCAGTACTTC.

The chain uses TRBV5-1 and TRBJ2-1; 8 bases are shared with TRBD2. The germline gives CDR1 SGHRS, CDR2 YFSETQ. V dropped 0 bases and J dropped 10; count of bases not matched to a gene: 6. The CDR3 length is 14 residues. The CDR3 DNA sequence: TGCGCCAGCAGCTTGGCTACTAGCGGTGGGGAGCAGTTCTTC. The encoded protein is CASSLATSGGEQFF.

The rearrangement uses TRBV5-1 and TRBJ2-5, with TRBD2 matching over 9 bases. Germline CDR1 and CDR2: SGHRS and YFSETQ. The V gene end was trimmed by 0 bases and the J gene end by 4 bases; junction bases not matched to a gene: 1. There are 14 residues in the CDR3. DNA of the CDR3: TGCGCCAGCAGCTTGGAACTAGCGGGAGAGACCCAGTACTTC. Protein product: CASSLELAGETQYF.

The chain combines TRBV2 with TRBJ2-1; maybe TRBD1 (6 bases). Germline assignment: CDR1 SNHLY and CDR2 FYNNEI. The germline V and J ends were trimmed by 7 bases and 9 bases, with 19 bases remaining between them. This CDR3 is built from 14 residues. The CDR3, as DNA: TGTGCCAGCACTCCTTTCAGGGGCTCGGGTGAGCAGTTCTTC. Its protein product is CASTPFRGSGEQFF.

This sequence joins TRBV7-9 and TRBJ2-5; 9 nucleotides align to TRBD2. After removal of 1 base from V and 2 bases from J, the junction contained 2 bases not matched to a gene. The CDR3 contains 15 residues. Per the germline V gene, CDR1 is SEHNR and CDR2 is FQNEAQ (reference sequence). The DNA for the CDR3 is TGTGCCAGCAGCTTAGTGCTAGCGGGGCAAGAGACCCAGTACTTC. It is translated as CASSLVLAGQETQYF. Full variable domain (rest looked up from reference TRBV7-9 and TRBJ2-5): DTGVSQNPRHKITKRGQNVTFRCDPISEHNRLYWYRQTLGQGPEFLTYFQNEAQLEKSRLLSDRFSAERPKGSFSTLEIQRTEQGDSAMYLCASSLVLAGQETQYFGPGTRLLVL.

This clone has only one observation. This chain uses TRBV5-1 with TRBJ1-5, with 9 nucleotides matching TRBD1. CDR1 and CDR2 from the germline V gene are SGHRS and YFSETQ. The CDR3 sequence is 13 residues long. V shed 4 bases and J 7 bases; nucleotides not matched to a gene: 3. This chain's CDR3 is CASSRTGVQPQHF. CDR3 bases: TGCGCCAGCAGCAGGACAGGGGTACAGCCCCAGCATTTT.

This clone was seen at least ten times. The chain recombines TRBV19 with TRBJ2-1, with 8 bases aligning to TRBD1. Germline V gene data show CDR1 as LNHDA and CDR2 as SQIVND (reference sequence). The CDR3 totals 15 residues. V lost 3 bases to trimming and J lost 10 bases; unmatched junction nucleotides: 11. Written as DNA, the CDR3 is TGTGCCAGTAGTATCAAGCAGGGGGCGAGGCGGGAGCAGTTCTTC. Amino acid sequence: CASSIKQGARREQFF. The whole variable domain, remainder taken from reference TRBV19 and TRBJ2-1, is DGGITQSPKYLFRKEGQNVTLSCEQNLNHDAMYWYRQDPGQGLRLIYYSQIVNDFQKGDIAEGYSVSREKKESFPLTVTSAQKNPTAFYLCASSIKQGARREQFFGPGTRLTVL.

V and J are TRBV5-1 and TRBJ2-1; the match to TRBD2 covers 8 bases. The CDR3 is made up of 16 amino acids. V lost 5 bases to trimming and J lost 5 bases; unmatched junction nucleotides: 12. Germline V CDR1 and CDR2: SGHRS, YFSETQ. The CDR3 DNA is TGCGCCAGCAGACGTCCCAAGACTAGCGAAAACAATGAGCAGTTCTTC. It translates to CASRRPKTSENNEQFF.

The V gene is TRBV6-4, the J gene TRBJ2-1, with D perhaps matching TRBD1 (6 bases). This CDR3 spans 12 amino acids. The V and J ends lost 2 bases and 7 bases respectively, with 6 bases between them. CDR1 is MRHNA, CDR2 SNTAGT, per germline. CDR3 DNA sequence: TGTGCCAGCAGTGACCAGGGGAATGAGCAGTTCTTC. As protein: CASSDQGNEQFF.

This clone has only one observation. The chain uses TRBV19 and TRBJ2-7, with TRBD2 identical over 10 bases. Germline V CDR1 and CDR2: LNHDA, SQIVND (reference sequence). V was clipped by 3 bases and J by 6 bases; unmatched bases: 11. The CDR3 is 16 residues long. CDR3: CASSITFLAGGVEQYF. In DNA, the CDR3 is TGTGCCAGTAGTATTACTTTTTTAGCGGGAGGCGTCGAGCAGTACTTC.

The CDR3: CSASLAGGLVRDIQYF. CDR3 bases: TGCAGTGCTAGTTTAGCGGGGGGACTTGTTAGGGACATTCAGTACTTC. The chain couples TRBV20-1 to TRBJ2-4, with 10 bases lining up with TRBD2. The germline V gene has CDR1 DFQATT and CDR2 SNEGSKA (reference sequence). J lost 8 bases, V lost 3 bases, and 13 bases had no gene match. This CDR3 comprises 16 residues.

The chain has TRBV25-1 and TRBJ2-2, with a weak D call TRBD1 (5 bases). Trimming pared 5 bases from V and 5 bases from J, leaving 9 bases between. The germline gives CDR1 MGHDK, CDR2 SYGVNS. This CDR3 has 13 amino acids. The CDR3 loop is CASSRKGTGELFF. The CDR3 nucleotides read TGTGCCAGCAGTCGAAAGGGGACCGGGGAGCTGTTTTTT.

The gene calls are TRBV11-2 and TRBJ2-2, with D possibly TRBD1 on 6 matching bases. Trimming took 4 bases from V and 7 from J, leaving 13 bases between them. The CDR3 has 14 residues. The germline V gene has CDR1 SGHAT and CDR2 FQNNGV. Here the CDR3 DNA reads TGTGCCAGCAGCTCGATACAGGGTAACGGGGAGCTGTTTTTT. Protein sequence: CASSSIQGNGELFF.

This clone has more than one count but fewer than ten. The chain recombines TRBV25-1 with TRBJ1-2; D might be TRBD1 (5 bases). The CDR3 covers 15 residues. Germline CDR1 reads MGHDK; CDR2 reads SYGVNS. Trimming took 2 bases from V and 1 from J, leaving 11 bases between them. CDR3 in DNA: TGTGCCAGCAGTGAAACCGTAGGGGATAACTATGGCTACACCTTC. It encodes CASSETVGDNYGYTF.

V is TRBV6-2 or TRBV6-3 and J is TRBJ2-1; 9 bases align to TRBD2. The CDR3 is 13 amino acids. V dropped 9 bases and J dropped 9; count of bases not matched to a gene: 9. Germline values: CDR1 MNHEY, CDR2 SVGEGT. The CDR3 region is CASSGSNIGEQFF. The CDR3 DNA follows: TGTGCCAGTAGCGGGAGTAATATAGGTGAGCAGTTCTTC.

The chain is built from TRBV10-2 and TRBJ2-1; 7 nucleotides line up with TRBD2. J lost 3 bases, V lost 8 bases, and 7 bases had no gene match. Per germline, CDR1 WSHSY and CDR2 SAAADI. The CDR3 runs to 14 residues. The CDR3 loop is CASFAWDYYNEQFF. Here the CDR3 DNA reads TGCGCCAGCTTTGCTTGGGACTACTACAATGAGCAGTTCTTC.

V is TRBV7-2 and J is TRBJ2-6; 7 nucleotides agree with TRBD2. Trimming at V came to 2 bases and at J to 1 base, leaving 5 bases not matched to a gene. Germline V lookup: CDR1 SGHTA, CDR2 FQGNSA. This CDR3 is 17 amino acids long. CDR3 sequence (DNA): TGTGCCAGCAGCTTATGGGGGGAGGGATCTGGGGCCAACGTCCTGACTTTC. Its protein product is CASSLWGEGSGANVLTF.

CDR3 loop: CASRLVLPGRYNEQFF. The CDR3 region has the DNA TGTGCAAGTCGCTTAGTTTTGCCAGGCCGCTACAATGAGCAGTTCTTC. This chain uses TRBV12-2 with TRBJ2-1; the table gives TRBD1 as D, unverified against the DNA. TRBV12-2 is noted as a pseudogene. This CDR3 has 16 amino acids.

V is TRBV14 and J is TRBJ1-1; no reliable D call. Germline CDR1 reads SGHDN; CDR2 reads FVKESK. Trimming left V 2 bases short and J 4 bases short, with 8 bases between. This CDR3 spans 13 amino acids. Here the CDR3 reads CASSQQAITEAFF. CDR3 bases: TGTGCCAGCAGCCAACAGGCCATCACTGAAGCTTTCTTT.

CDR3 coding DNA: TGTGCCAGCAGCACCCGGGGACTTAGTACGGATACGCAGTATTTT. Amino acid sequence: CASSTRGLSTDTQYF. J is TRBJ2-3 and V is TRBV5-6; a possible D gene is TRBD2 (6 bases). This CDR3 region has 15 residues. The germline V and J ends were trimmed by 4 bases and 6 bases, with 18 bases remaining between them. CDR1 is SGHDT and CDR2 is YYEEEE in the germline V gene.

The chain carries TRBV5-5 and TRBJ2-2; 11 bases match TRBD2. V gave up 0 bases and J gave up 0 bases; unmatched junction bases: 4. The CDR3 is 18 residues long. Germline V gene data show CDR1 as SGHKS and CDR2 as YYEKEE (reference sequence). CDR3 amino acids: CASSLAPSGRSNTGELFF. CDR3 DNA: TGTGCCAGCAGCTTGGCCCCTAGCGGGAGGTCGAACACCGGGGAGCTGTTTTTT. Full variable domain (rest looked up from reference TRBV5-5 and TRBJ2-2): DAGVTQSPTHLIKTRGQQVTLRCSPISGHKSVSWYQQVLGQGPQFIFQYYEKEERGRGNFPDRFSARQFPNYSSELNVNALLLGDSALYLCASSLAPSGRSNTGELFFGEGSRLTVL.

The rearrangement uses TRBV6-6 and TRBJ1-2; tentatively, D is TRBD1 (5 bases). Germline V CDR1 and CDR2: MNHNY, SVGAGI (reference sequence). Between the trimmed V and J ends, which lost 11 bases and 3 bases, there was a span of 13 bases. The CDR3 extends over 12 amino acids. The CDR3 reads CASYTGDYGYTF. CDR3 coding DNA: TGTGCCTCCTACACAGGCGACTATGGCTACACCTTC.

The V call is TRBV7-9, the J call TRBJ2-7; 7 nucleotides line up with TRBD1. The CDR3 covers 14 residues. With 8 bases clipped from V and 1 base from J, the junction kept 8 bases outside the gene matches. Germline V gene data show CDR1 as SEHNR and CDR2 as FQNEAQ (reference sequence). Here the CDR3 reads CASRAGDSSYEQYF. The CDR3 DNA follows: TGTGCCAGCCGTGCCGGGGACAGTTCCTACGAGCAGTACTTC.

V is TRBV6-5 and J is TRBJ2-7, with 8 bases matching TRBD2. Germline-derived CDR1 and CDR2 are MNHEY and SVGAGI. V gave up 7 bases and J gave up 5 bases; unmatched junction bases: 7. The CDR3 runs 13 residues. In DNA, the CDR3 is TGTGCCAGCACCCTCCCGGGGGGGCACGAGCAGTACTTC. Its protein product is CASTLPGGHEQYF.

The chain is built from TRBV21-1 and TRBJ1-3; the table's D call, TRBD1, has no DNA check behind it. TRBV21-1 is deemed a pseudogene. The length of the CDR3 is 16 residues. CDR3 nucleotide sequence: TGTGCCAGCAGCAAATCGGGACAGGGCTGGGGAAACACCATATATTTT. This codes for CASSKSGQGWGNTIYF.

The chain employs TRBV10-2 and TRBJ2-1; D perhaps matches TRBD1 (5 bases). V lost 3 bases, J lost 0 bases, and 9 bases lay in between. The CDR3 totals 15 residues. The germline CDR1 and CDR2 sequences are WSHSY and SAAADI. CDR3 sequence reads: CASSDRVSSYNEQFF. The CDR3 DNA is TGCGCCAGCAGTGACAGGGTTAGCTCCTACAATGAGCAGTTCTTC.

The chain combines TRBV5-1 with TRBJ1-1; TRBD1 might be the D (5 bases). From germline, CDR1 is SGHRS and CDR2 YFSETQ. The CDR3 runs 17 residues. Trimming took off 1 base at V and 0 bases at J, with 16 bases between the two ends. The CDR3 sequence is CASSLTTQGSLNTEAFF. CDR3 DNA: TGCGCCAGCAGCTTGACCACTCAGGGTAGCCTGAACACTGAAGCTTTCTTT.

The genes are TRBV6-5 and TRBJ2-2; 8 positions match TRBD1. V trimming: 7 bases; J trimming: 3 bases; junction bases outside the gene matches: 1. The CDR3 contains 13 residues. Per the germline V gene, CDR1 is MNHEY and CDR2 is SVGAGI. DNA of the CDR3: TGTGCCAGCAAACAGGGGGACACCGGGGAGCTGTTTTTT. Residues: CASKQGDTGELFF.